The 2 T cell receptor beta chains listed next were all sequenced from one sample in a study of blood T cell repertoires in COVID-19. The table came from immunoSEQ multiplex PCR; TCRdb's copy has only in-frame clones and leaves some out. The sample yields 95,000 to 100,000 clones, about 90% seen once. The material sequenced was peripheral blood. The receptors stem from a woman under 40 with acute or convalescent COVID-19.

This rearrangement joins TRBV13 to TRBJ2-2, with TRBD1 matching 7 bases. The CDR3 runs to 17 residues. Germline loops: CDR1 PRHDT, CDR2 FYEKMQ (reference sequence). J lost 5 bases, V lost 5 bases, and 14 bases had no gene match. The CDR3 region has the DNA TGTGCCAGCAGCCCCGGGCTGGGCAGGGGGAATACCGGGGAGCTGTTTTTT. Its translation is CASSPGLGRGNTGELFF.

The gene calls are TRBV30 and TRBJ1-2; 7 nucleotides match TRBD1. This CDR3 is built from 13 residues. Losses at the gene ends were 0 bases for V and 7 bases for J; bases not matched to a gene: 5. Germline CDR1 and CDR2: GTSNPN and SVGIG (reference sequence). Here the CDR3 reads CAWSVPDRSGYTF. The CDR3 DNA is TGTGCCTGGAGTGTACCGGACAGGAGTGGCTACACCTTC.